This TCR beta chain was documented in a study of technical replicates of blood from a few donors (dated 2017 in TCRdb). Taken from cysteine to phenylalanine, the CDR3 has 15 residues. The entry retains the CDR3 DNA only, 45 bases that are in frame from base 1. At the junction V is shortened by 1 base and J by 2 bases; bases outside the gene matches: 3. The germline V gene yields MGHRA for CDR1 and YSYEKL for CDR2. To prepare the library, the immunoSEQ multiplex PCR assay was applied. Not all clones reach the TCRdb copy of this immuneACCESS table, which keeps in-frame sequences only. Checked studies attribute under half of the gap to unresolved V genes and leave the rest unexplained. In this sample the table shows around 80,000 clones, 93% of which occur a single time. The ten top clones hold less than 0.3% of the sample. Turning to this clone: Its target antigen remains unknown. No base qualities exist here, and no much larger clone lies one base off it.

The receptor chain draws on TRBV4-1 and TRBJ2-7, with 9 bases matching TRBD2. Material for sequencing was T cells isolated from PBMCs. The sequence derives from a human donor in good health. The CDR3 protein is CASSQGAGGAYEQYF. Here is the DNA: TGCGCCAGCAGCCAAGGGGCGGGAGGGGCCTACGAGCAGTACTTC.